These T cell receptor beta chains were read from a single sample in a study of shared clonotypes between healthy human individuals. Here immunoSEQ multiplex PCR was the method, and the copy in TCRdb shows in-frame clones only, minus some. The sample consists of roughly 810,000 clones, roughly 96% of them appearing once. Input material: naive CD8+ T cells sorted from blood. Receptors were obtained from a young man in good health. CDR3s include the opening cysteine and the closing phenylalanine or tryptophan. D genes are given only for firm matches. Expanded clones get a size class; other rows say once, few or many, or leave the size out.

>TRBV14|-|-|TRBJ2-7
TGTGCCAGCAGCCAGACTAGTTGGGTTGATGATGAAGGGCAGTACTTC
CASSQTSWVDDEGQYF
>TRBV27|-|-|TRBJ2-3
TGTGCCAGCAGTTTAACGGCAGATACGCAGTATTTT
CASSLTADTQYF
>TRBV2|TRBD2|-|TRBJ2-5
TGTGCCAGCAGTGATCCCCGGGAGGCCCAAGAGACCCAGTACTTC
CASSDPREAQETQYF
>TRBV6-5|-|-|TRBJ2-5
TGTGCCAGCAGTTACTCGGGACTCCCAGAGACCCAGTACTTC
CASSYSGLPETQYF
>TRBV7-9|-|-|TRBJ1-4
TGTGCCAGCAGCCCAACTAATGAAAAACTGTTTTTT
CASSPTNEKLFF
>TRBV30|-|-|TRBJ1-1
TGTGCCTGGAAGTCAGCGTTAGGGGAATGGACTGAAGCTTTCTTT
CAWKSALGEWTEAFF
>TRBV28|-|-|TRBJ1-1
TGTGCCAGCAGATGGACGAACACTGAAGCTTTCTTT
CASRWTNTEAFF
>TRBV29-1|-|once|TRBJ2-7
TGCAGCGTTGAATATGACCCGGTAGACGAGCAGTACTTC
CSVEYDPVDEQYF
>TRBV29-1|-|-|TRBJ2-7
TGCAGCGTTGTGAAAGACAGAGCGTGGCAGTACTTC
CSVVKDRAWQYF
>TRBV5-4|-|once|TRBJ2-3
TGTGCCAGCAGCTTGGGACTTTACAGGGATCCAGATACGCAGTATTTT
CASSLGLYRDPDTQYF
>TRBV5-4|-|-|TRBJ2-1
TGTGCCAGCAGCTTGGCAAACAATGAGCAGTTCTTC
CASSLANNEQFF
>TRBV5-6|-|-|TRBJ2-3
TGTGCCAGCAGCTTTCGACACGCTCCCCGTTCAGATACGCAGTATTTT
CASSFRHAPRSDTQYF